Included here is one T cell receptor beta chain sequence, with context. Measured with immunoSEQ multiplex PCR; TCRdb has only the in-frame clones, and not every one. This sample has about 2.4 million clones; 90% to 95% occur once, and the top ten carry 0.36%. The data were obtained in a study of shared clonotypes between healthy human individuals. V was clipped by 5 bases and J by 10 bases, with 13 bases between them. The CDR3 is 12 amino acids. Germline loops: CDR1 SGHRS, CDR2 YFSETQ. Sequencing was done on a sample of naive CD4+ T cells from PBMCs. Regarding subset: CD45RA+ positively selected. This chain links TRBV5-1 with TRBJ2-1; D unclear. The receptor was isolated from a man between 18 and 29 years old in good health. Some clones in this sample may be carry-over from other donors' samples. CDR3 amino acids: CASRKSVGEQFF. The CDR3 region has the DNA TGCGCCAGCAGAAAATCGGTGGGGGAGCAGTTCTTC.